The sequence of this TCR beta chain was determined in a study of T-cell reconstitution after alpha-beta-depleted transplantation in children. This clonotype was seen at least ten times. This CDR3 is 18 amino acids long. CDR1 and CDR2 (germline): SGHAT, FQNNGV. Losses at the gene ends were 4 bases for V and 3 bases for J; bases not matched to a gene: 18. For TCRbeta, the library was prepared with unique molecular identifiers. TCRdb analysed the PCR reads with MiXCR anew, one entry per CDR3 protein. The sample shows about 230,000 distinct CDR3 sequences, about 9.6% of them seen only once. Sequenced here: PBMCs from the stem cell graft donor, sampled from the stem cell graft. The gene calls are TRBV11-2 and TRBJ2-7, with 7 bases identical to TRBD1. This receptor was obtained from a human donor who donated a stem cell graft to a child with SCID. The CDR3 reads CASSWVTGLRPPVYEQYF. CDR3 coding DNA: TGTGCCAGCAGCTGGGTGACAGGGTTAAGGCCGCCCGTCTACGAGCAGTACTTC.